This T cell receptor (beta chain) was captured by sequencing in a study of blood T cells in healthy people across ages. Note on this clonotype: The junction and the germline gene differ at one end; a read error may be behind it.

Alongside a J-beta primer mix, a sample-barcoded 5' primer served in a second PCR lasting about 6 to 12 cycles. Each CDR3 protein gets one entry after TCRdb re-called the 5' RACE reads with MiXCR. The sample holds 1.5 million to 2 million distinct CDR3 sequences, 30% to 40% seen once. This sequence was found in a human donor in good health. Sequenced input: blood.

DNA of the CDR3: TGTGCTAGCAGCTTAGACTCGTTAGAGACCCAGTTCTTC. Protein product: CASSLDSLETQFF. V usage is TRBV7-2 and J usage is TRBJ2-5; D gene ambiguous. Gene TRBJ2-1 matches the end of the DNA better, so the J call may be wrong. This CDR3 is 13 amino acids long. Germline V gives CDR1 SGHTA, CDR2 FQGNSA.